Reported below is one TCR beta chain. Assay used: immunoSEQ multiplex PCR; TCRdb lists only in-frame clones, some missing. The repertoire includes about 40,000 clones, roughly 89% of them detected once, and 0.56% sits in the top ten. The entry originates in a study of T cell changes during pregnancy in multiple sclerosis. This CDR3 is 13 amino acids long. Germline CDR1 reads SNHLY; CDR2 reads FYNNEI. Deletions cut 6 bases from V and 0 bases from J, with 8 bases between. This clonotype was obtained from a female donor with multiple sclerosis, enrolled in a pregnancy study. V usage is TRBV2 and J usage is TRBJ1-1; D call uncertain. The specimen comprised CD4+ T cells from peripheral blood mononuclear cells, sampled before pregnancy. CDR3 region: CASSAQVNTEAFF. CDR3 in DNA: TGTGCCAGCAGCGCCCAGGTGAACACTGAAGCTTTCTTT.